The rows below give T cell receptor beta chains drawn from one sample of a study of blood T cell repertoires in COVID-19. The data were produced by immunoSEQ multiplex PCR, yet TCRdb's version contains in-frame clones alone and is incomplete. The table has a few hundred thousand clones, approximately 87% seen once. Input material: peripheral blood. All receptors come from a man aged 55 to 69 with acute or convalescent COVID-19. The CDR3 runs from the conserved cysteine through the conserved F or W. The D gene is left open where the match is weak. Size values are once, few and many counts, or a class for expanded clones, and some rows have none.

D gene	V gene	J gene	clone size	CDR3 protein	CDR3 DNA
.	TRBV9	TRBJ2-1	.	CASSPYSDSYNEQFF	TGTGCCAGCAGCCCTTATTCAGACTCCTACAATGAGCAGTTCTTC
.	TRBV14	TRBJ2-3	.	CASSPKRDTQYF	TGTGCCAGCAGCCCTAAGCGGGATACGCAGTATTTT
.	TRBV18	TRBJ2-7	.	CASSRGRVYEQYF	TGTGCCAGCTCACGGGGGCGGGTCTACGAGCAGTACTTC
.	TRBV21-1	TRBJ2-3	.	CASSGRQVTSDTDTQYF	TGTGCCAGCAGCGGACGTCAAGTAACTAGCGACACAGATACGCAGTATTTT
TRBD1	TRBV7-2	TRBJ1-5	.	CASSRDRALSNQPQHF	TGTGCCAGCAGTCGGGACAGGGCCCTTAGTAATCAGCCCCAGCATTTT
.	TRBV19	TRBJ1-1	.	CASKLGGGKTEAFF	TGTGCCAGTAAGCTAGGCGGGGGGAAGACTGAAGCTTTCTTT
TRBD1	TRBV27	TRBJ1-2	.	CASSYFLQGALSGYTF	TGTGCCAGCAGTTATTTCCTACAGGGGGCGCTGAGTGGCTACACCTTC
TRBD2	TRBV7-6	TRBJ2-3	.	CASSGLAGSTDTQYF	TGTGCCAGCAGCGGCCTAGCGGGATCAACAGATACGCAGTATTTT
.	TRBV4-2	TRBJ2-1	.	CASSQGDGGTYNEQFF	TGTGCCAGCAGCCAAGGGGACGGGGGAACCTACAATGAGCAGTTCTTC
.	TRBV3-1/TRBV3-2	TRBJ1-6	.	CASSVLLWAPAGVDNSPLHF	TGTGCCAGCAGCGTCCTCCTCTGGGCCCCCGCAGGGGTAGATAATTCACCCCTCCACTTT
.	TRBV11-2	TRBJ2-4	once	CASSAKTGLAKNIQYF	TGTGCCAGCAGCGCCAAGACAGGACTAGCCAAAAACATTCAGTACTTC
TRBD1	TRBV28	TRBJ2-7	.	CASSSTGIAYEQYF	TGTGCCAGCAGTTCGACAGGGATAGCCTACGAGCAGTACTTC
.	TRBV15	TRBJ2-1	.	CATSRPGTLAFF	TGTGCCACCAGCAGGCCCGGGACACTGGCATTCTTC
TRBD1	TRBV4-1	TRBJ2-7	.	CASSHEGQGISYEQYF	TGCGCCAGCAGCCACGAAGGACAGGGGATTAGCTACGAGCAGTACTTC
TRBD1	TRBV20-1	TRBJ2-7	.	CSASEGARSEQYF	TGCAGTGCTAGTGAGGGGGCGCGGAGCGAGCAGTACTTC
.	TRBV7-9	TRBJ2-2	.	CASTATTSSTGELFF	TGTGCCAGCACCGCTACTACTAGTAGTACCGGGGAGCTGTTTTTT